Sequencing of this T cell receptor (beta chain) was carried out in a study of blood T cells in healthy people across ages (dated by TCRdb to between 2014 and 2016). Notes on the research overall: In model experiments, roughly one uniquely barcoded TCR beta cDNA molecule per two T cells was captured by template switching. The study measured age-related changes in TCR beta repertoire diversity using deep sequencing normalized with unique cDNA molecular identifiers. Donors were grouped into four age groups: young (average roughly 17 years), middle-aged (39), aged (about 60) and long-lived (about 89). Donors of different ages were randomly distributed across sequencing lanes to avoid experimental bias. For two donors (one aged 18 to 29 and one aged 80 or older), the study analyzed two additional independent replicas of 1 million unique cDNA reads from the same blood draw. The full study reports these points: Donor CMV infection status was unknown, potentially confounding age-related changes in expanded clonotypes. Compared with the aged group, the long-lived group had more naive CD4+ T cells, fewer expanded clones and increased TCR diversity, suggesting age selection. As age increased, observed TCR beta diversity per million T cells dropped in a roughly linear way, and a significant reduction was already evident by age about 40. Bulk unsorted PBMC profiling prevented conclusive comparison of naive and antigen-experienced compartments. The percentage of naive T cells measured by flow cytometry correlated strongly with observed TCR beta diversity. Estimates of total diversity from one million sequenced T cells were regarded as lower bounds and underestimates.

Of note for this clonotype: There is no known antigen for this receptor. The sample holds no much larger clone one base away, and base qualities are not on file.

CDR1 and CDR2 are drawn from the germline V gene: SGHTA, FQGNSA. A distance of 16 bases separates the germline ends of V and J, which lose 1 base and 4 bases respectively. From the cysteine up to the phenylalanine, the CDR3 has a length of 16 residues. Left in the record is the CDR3 DNA by itself, 48 bases read in frame from the first base. The method behind the library was 5' RACE. TCRdb shows the sequencer as Illumina HiSeq 2500. A second PCR of roughly 7 to 11 cycles was performed with a sample-barcoded 5' primer and a J-beta primer mix. A unique molecular identifier was introduced onto each TCR beta cDNA molecule by a template-switch 5' adaptor carrying 12 random nucleotides. Each sample yielded at least 3 million CDR3-containing paired-end reads. First-strand cDNA synthesis was performed from all RNA using the Mint cDNA synthesis kit, with priming by a TRBC-specific oligonucleotide. After uracil-DNA glycosylase treatment, a first 18-cycle PCR used universal primers M1SS and BC2_uni_R on all cDNA. Per the source publication's procedure: For normalization, 1 million high-quality reads, each with a distinct molecular identifier, were randomly selected from each sample. Reads sharing molecular identifiers were discarded rather than binned into consensus sequences. CDR3 identification, clonotype clustering and error correction used MiTCR with a Q25 quality threshold and the strictest error-elimination algorithm. Lower-bound total TCR beta diversity was estimated with a nonparametric unseen species model using Euler transformation. TCRdb passed the public sequencing reads through fastp at Q25 and MiXCR, retaining productive beta sequences. For every CDR3 protein sequence, its rows merge into one entry that carries the most common genes and DNA. None of the V and J calls come from the authors' own analysis; TCRdb made them. In this sample the table shows some 900,000 distinct CDR3 sequences, approximately 49% of which occur a single time. The ten largest account for over 10% of the sample.

The donors were around 39 Caucasian individuals from Russia, aged roughly 6 to 90 years, who were systemically healthy. Ten milliliters of peripheral blood were drawn from each donor into EDTA-treated Vacutainer tubes. Ficoll-Paque density-gradient centrifugation was used to isolate PBMCs, with at least 6 million per sample. Total RNA was extracted from PBMCs with Trizol reagent, with at least 6 micrograms obtained per sample. For every donor, an aliquot of PBMCs went through flow cytometry to measure the percentages of naive CD45RAhigh/CD27high T cells. This TCR was recovered from a man in his thirties or forties in good health. The sequenced material came from blood. The chain is assembled from TRBV7-2 and TRBJ1-1; the best D guess is TRBD1, with 6 bases matching. The CDR3 protein sequence reads: CASSLVDTGRGTEAFF. At the DNA level, the sequence is TGTGCCAGCAGCTTAGTCGATACAGGGAGAGGCACTGAAGCTTTCTTT.